This T cell receptor beta chain was sequenced during a study of OX40 agonist ivuxolimab in advanced cancers. Study-level background: The patients got ivuxolimab, which is an agonistic anti-OX40 (CD134) antibody. Aged roughly 23 to 90 with a mean of around 60 years, they were approximately 79% male.

About this clone: What it binds is not known.

The CDR3 covers 17 residues. V lost 3 bases to trimming and J lost 7 bases, with 19 bases between them. Germline CDR1 is MDHEN and CDR2 is SYDVKM. Repertoires were generated with immunoSEQ multiplex PCR, while TCRdb's copy carries only in-frame clones and drops some. The table shows approximately 87,000 clones, with around 90% occurring only once. The study's findings and limits: Antigen targets of the expanded peripheral T cells went undetermined. Expanded clones belonging to CD8+ T cells outnumbered, on average, those of CD4+.

The TCR comes from an adult with an advanced solid tumor such as melanoma, head and neck, liver or kidney cancer. Source: CD4+ or CD8+ T cells sorted from blood, taken in a trial of the OX40 agonist ivuxolimab. V usage is TRBV28 and J usage is TRBJ1-6; D perhaps matches TRBD1 (6 bases). CDR3 in amino acids: CASSLRQAERLNSPLHF. CDR3 coding DNA: TGTGCCAGCAGTTTGAGACAGGCCGAGAGATTAAATTCACCCCTCCACTTT.